The text below deals with one T cell receptor (beta chain). Its antigen is undetermined. Sequencing of TCR beta drew on CD8+ and CD4+ T cells from blood. FACS was used to enrich TEMRA cells, whereas the CD8+ and CD4+ T cells were obtained by negative isolation. This entry comes from a study of CD8 T cells in Susac syndrome. Study outcomes and limitations: The relatively small number of individuals in the TCR sequencing and HLA analysis was acknowledged by the study.

Reverse transcription of about 0.5 to 1 ug RNA used random hexamers. A multiplex approach, immunoSEQ multiplex PCR, amplified TCR beta CDR3 across 54 Vbeta and 13 Jbeta. TCRdb re-derived calls from the immunoSEQ multiplex PCR reads in MiXCR, one entry per CDR3 protein. This sample has approximately 300,000 distinct CDR3 sequences, with approximately 85% found just once. In germline, CDR1 is LGHNA, CDR2 YSLEER. There are 16 residues in the CDR3. The V segment lost 4 bases and the J segment 3 bases; nucleotides outside the gene matches: 3. The gene calls are TRBV4-3 and TRBJ2-5; 15 bases are a match to TRBD2. The sequence was obtained from a human donor with multiple sclerosis. The specimen was CD8+ T cells from PBMCs. The chain's CDR3 is CASSLGLAGGKETQYF. CDR3 DNA sequence: TGCGCCAGCAGCCTGGGACTAGCGGGAGGCAAAGAGACCCAGTACTTC.